The TCR beta chain under discussion was sequenced for a study of blood T cell repertoires in COVID-19. Study background: Italy, Spain and the United States were the sources of the convalescent and acute COVID-19 samples. T cells, B-cell-depleted T cells, or PBMCs supplied cDNA or gDNA.

In the original workflow: Amplified reference gene primers provided the basis for estimating nucleated cell counts. Profiled with immunoSEQ multiplex PCR; TCRdb holds only in-frame clones, not every one. V and J calls and clone size are given by that table; D and trimming were obtained from the DNA. The data show 150,000 or so clones, about 72% seen once. The receptor comes from a woman in her seventies with acute or convalescent COVID-19. Sequences were obtained from peripheral blood.

The CDR3 spells CASSSSGRGNEQFF. In DNA form, the CDR3 reads TGTGCCAGCAGTTCCTCAGGGAGAGGCAATGAGCAGTTCTTC. The chain employs TRBV6-2 or TRBV6-3 and TRBJ2-1; D could derive from TRBD1 or TRBD2 (5 bases each). The CDR3 has 14 residues. V was trimmed by 4 bases and J by 6 bases, leaving 13 bases between them. Germline V gene sequence: CDR1 MNHEY, CDR2 SVGEGT.